These 5 T cell receptor beta chains were sequenced from one sample in a study of blood T cell repertoires in COVID-19. Profiled with immunoSEQ multiplex PCR; TCRdb holds only in-frame clones, not every one. The table has a few hundred thousand clones, 92% seen once; the top ten hold around 20%. The material sequenced was PBMCs or T cells enriched from blood (not recorded which). Every receptor here comes from a woman aged 25 to 39 who had recovered from COVID-19.

V gene TRBV27 combines with J gene TRBJ1-1; no firm D call. Germline V lookup: CDR1 MNHEY, CDR2 SMNVEV (reference sequence). The CDR3 has 15 amino acids. The V gene lost 4 bases and the J gene lost 5 bases, with 17 bases spanning the gap. CDR3 in amino acids: CASSYQLGWETEAFF. CDR3 DNA sequence: TGTGCCAGCAGTTACCAACTAGGCTGGGAGACTGAAGCTTTCTTT.

The chain recombines TRBV9 with TRBJ1-4, with TRBD1 identical over 8 bases. The CDR3 is made up of 16 amino acids. Looked up from germline, CDR1 is SGDLS and CDR2 is YYNGEE. V gave up 3 bases and J gave up 6 bases; unmatched junction bases: 10. The DNA of the CDR3 is TGTGCCAGCAGCGCCAATCAGGGGGCCTTCTATGAAAAACTGTTTTTT. Protein product: CASSANQGAFYEKLFF.

The V and J genes are TRBV5-4 and TRBJ1-1; D is uncertain. The germline V and J ends were trimmed by 0 bases and 1 base, with 10 bases remaining between them. The CDR3 extends over 15 amino acids. Germline CDR1 is SGHNT and CDR2 is YYREEE (reference sequence). In nucleotides, the CDR3 is TGTGCCAGCAGCTTGGATCAGGTGGCGAACACTGAAGCTTTCTTT. It is translated as CASSLDQVANTEAFF.

The rearrangement links TRBV27 to TRBJ2-7; 9 nucleotides match TRBD2. With 4 bases clipped from V and 3 bases from J, the junction kept 7 bases outside the gene matches. Germline V gene lookup returns CDR1 MNHEY and CDR2 SMNVEV (reference sequence). CDR3 length: 15 amino acids. CDR3 bases: TGTGCCAGCAGTTCGGACGGTAGCGGGAGCTACGAGCAGTACTTC. Protein sequence: CASSSDGSGSYEQYF.

The rearrangement links TRBV21-1 to TRBJ1-6. TRBV21-1 is recorded as a pseudogene. This CDR3 spans 13 amino acids. The CDR3 coding sequence is TGTGCCAGCAGGTGGGGAGAGATCGAACCCCTCCACTTT. Its translation: CASRWGEIEPLHF.